These 24 T cell receptor beta chains were sequenced from one sample in a study of shared clonotypes between healthy human individuals (dated by TCRdb to about 2020). The method behind the library was the immunoSEQ multiplex PCR assay. TCRdb retrieved this table from immuneACCESS and kept in-frame rearrangements only. Not all clones are present; in checked studies, unresolved V genes account for under half, and no reason is known for the remainder. The sample table holds hundreds of thousands of clones, of which roughly 79% were seen once. Clones ranked in the top ten supply approximately 12% of the sample. Sequencing input: PBMCs. These receptors all stem from a woman aged 40 to 49 in good health. Some clones in this sample may be carry-over from other donors' samples.

The J gene is TRBJ2-2, the V gene TRBV6-1, with D possibly matching TRBD2 (5 bases). Trimming removed 3 bases at V and 7 bases at J, with 24 bases between. CDR3 length: 18 residues. Germline values: CDR1 MNHNS, CDR2 SASEGT. The CDR3 spells CASSDRRSPLRFHGELFF. As DNA, the CDR3 is TGTGCCAGCAGTGATAGGAGGAGCCCGCTGAGGTTCCACGGGGAGCTGTTTTTT.

The rearrangement links TRBV5-1 to TRBJ2-7; TRBD1 matches 11 bases. Losses at the gene ends were 3 bases for V and 5 bases for J; bases not matched to a gene: 10. This CDR3 has 16 amino acids. In germline, CDR1 is SGHRS, CDR2 YFSETQ. The CDR3, as DNA: TGCGCCAGCAGCTGGAACAAGGGGACAGGGGGGGACGAGCAGTACTTC. Translation: CASSWNKGTGGDEQYF. Filled out from reference TRBV5-1 and TRBJ2-7, the complete variable domain reads KAGVTQTPRYLIKTRGQQVTLSCSPISGHRSVSWYQQTPGQGLQFLFEYFSETQRNKGNFPGRFSGRQFSNSRSEMNVSTLELGDSALYLCASSWNKGTGGDEQYFGPGTRLTVT.

This clone was detected once. The CDR3 DNA reads as TGTGCCAGCAGCGCTGGGCCGCGCTCCTACGAGCAGTACTTC. Residues: CASSAGPRSYEQYF. This chain uses TRBV2 with TRBJ2-5; D ambiguous. The J call is uncertain, as TRBJ2-7 better fits the DNA end. Germline V gene lookup returns CDR1 SNHLY and CDR2 FYNNEI. The CDR3 runs 14 residues.

This chain joins TRBV5-4 and TRBJ2-1, with TRBD2 identical over 11 bases. CDR3 length equals 15 residues. Germline V CDR1 and CDR2: SGHNT, YYREEE (reference sequence). V shed 4 bases, J shed 2 bases, and the junction held 2 bases outside the gene matches. CDR3 sequence: CASSQGLAAYNEQFF. CDR3 in DNA: TGTGCCAGCAGCCAGGGACTAGCGGCCTACAATGAGCAGTTCTTC.

This clone was found a few times. The V call is TRBV7-6, the J call TRBJ1-1, with 9 bases aligning to TRBD1. The CDR3 consists of 15 residues. With 5 bases clipped from V and 4 bases from J, the junction kept 8 bases outside the gene matches. Germline CDR1 is SGHVS and CDR2 is FNYEAQ. As DNA, the CDR3 is TGTGCCAGCAGCCCTGGGACAGGGACGGGCACTGAAGCTTTCTTT. Translating gives CASSPGTGTGTEAFF.

The chain uses TRBV5-3 and TRBJ2-4; D gene uncertain. TRBV5-3 is sorted into the ORF group, with uncertain function. The CDR3 loop spans 16 amino acids. V lost 0 bases, J lost 1 base, and 11 bases lay in between. CDR3 sequence (DNA): TGTGCCAGAAGCTTGGTTCGGGTCTTGGCCAAAAACATTCAGTACTTC. This sequence encodes CARSLVRVLAKNIQYF.

The V gene is TRBV18, the J gene TRBJ2-5; TRBD1 agrees at 9 bases. V shed 1 base, J shed 5 bases, and the junction held 8 bases outside the gene matches. The germline gives CDR1 KGHSH, CDR2 LQKENI. The CDR3 runs to 16 residues. CDR3 nucleotide sequence: TGTGCCAGCTCACCACTTGGGACAGGGCCTGTTGAGACCCAGTACTTC. The encoded protein is CASSPLGTGPVETQYF.

The J gene is TRBJ2-3, the V gene TRBV5-3; TRBD2 matches 10 bases. TRBV5-3 is placed among ORFs of uncertain function. The CDR3 spans 16 residues. With 4 bases clipped from V and 2 bases from J, the junction kept 7 bases outside the gene matches. The CDR3 sequence is CARSRGLAETTDTQYF. The DNA for the CDR3 is TGTGCCAGAAGCCGAGGACTAGCGGAGACCACAGATACGCAGTATTTT.

Written as DNA, the CDR3 is TGTGCCAGCAGCGCCACGACAGGGGGCGGTGAGACCCAGTACTTC. Protein: CASSATTGGGETQYF. The chain is built from TRBV2 and TRBJ2-5, with 10 positions matching TRBD1. Germline V lookup: CDR1 SNHLY, CDR2 FYNNEI. The CDR3 has 15 residues. The ends lost 6 bases at V and 5 bases at J; junction bases unmatched: 9. Full variable domain (outside the CDR3, taken from reference TRBV2 and TRBJ2-5): EPEVTQTPSHQVTQMGQEVILRCVPISNHLYFYWYRQILGQKVEFLVSFYNNEISEKSEIFDDQFSVERPDGSNFTLKIRSTKLEDSAMYFCASSATTGGGETQYFGPGTRLLVL.

This rearrangement joins TRBV6-1 to TRBJ2-7; TRBD1 matches at 9 bases. CDR1 and CDR2 (germline): MNHNS, SASEGT. After removal of 4 bases from V and 5 bases from J, the junction contained 6 bases not matched to a gene. The CDR3 covers 14 residues. The CDR3 bases are TGTGCCAGCAGTGGAAGGACAGGGGACGACGAGCAGTACTTC. Encoded protein: CASSGRTGDDEQYF.

This clone was seen once. An end of the junction does not agree with germline; a read error may underlie this. The J gene is TRBJ1-4, the V gene TRBV4-2; the D gene is possibly TRBD1 (6 bases). This CDR3 has 16 residues. CDR1 LGHNA and CDR2 YNFKEQ come from the germline V gene. DNA of the CDR3: TGTGTCAGCAGCCAAGAGGGCGGGGGCTTTCGGGAAAAACTGTTTTTT. This encodes CVSSQEGGGFREKLFF.

The rearrangement uses TRBV7-2 and TRBJ2-3, with 14 bases matching TRBD2. This CDR3 spans 15 amino acids. Losses at the gene ends were 6 bases for V and 5 bases for J; bases not matched to a gene: 4. The V gene's germline CDR1 is SGHTA and CDR2 FQGNSA. CDR3 region: CASRGLAGAGDTQYF. CDR3 bases: TGTGCCAGCAGGGGACTAGCGGGAGCGGGAGATACGCAGTATTTT.

The gene calls are TRBV11-3 and TRBJ2-5; D is undetermined. Germline V gene sequence: CDR1 SGHNT, CDR2 YENEEA. The CDR3 contains 13 residues. V gave up 3 bases and J gave up 2 bases, with 7 bases separating them. CDR3 sequence reads: CASSFGWQETQYF. In DNA form, the CDR3 reads TGTGCCAGCAGCTTTGGGTGGCAAGAGACCCAGTACTTC. Supplemented by reference TRBV11-3 and TRBJ2-5, the full variable domain reads EAGVVQSPRYKIIEKKQPVAFWCNPISGHNTLYWYLQNLGQGPELLIRYENEEAVDDSQLPKDRFSAERLKGVDSTLKIQPAELGDSAVYLCASSFGWQETQYFGPGTRLLVL.

The chain carries TRBV7-2 and TRBJ2-7; D gene uncertain. CDR1 and CDR2 (germline): SGHTA, FQGNSA. The CDR3 covers 13 residues. V lost 1 base and J 5 bases, leaving 9 bases between the germline ends. For the CDR3, the DNA is TGTGCCAGCAGCTTAGGGTCTAAGGACGAGCAGTACTTC. Encoded protein: CASSLGSKDEQYF.

This chain links TRBV7-2 with TRBJ2-1, with a possible D match to TRBD2 (6 bases). The CDR3 sequence is 14 residues long. CDR1 is SGHTA and CDR2 is FQGNSA in the germline V gene. V lost 6 bases and J 4 bases, leaving 13 bases between the germline ends. The CDR3 loop reads CASSSGDFYNEQFF. The CDR3 coding sequence is TGTGCCAGCAGTTCCGGGGACTTTTACAATGAGCAGTTCTTC.

The chain links TRBV18 to TRBJ1-1; 7 positions agree with TRBD1. CDR1 is KGHSH, CDR2 LQKENI, per germline. CDR3 length: 16 residues. V was clipped by 1 base and J by 6 bases; unmatched bases: 11. The CDR3 DNA reads as TGTGCCAGCTCACCACACGGACCGACAGGGTCTGCTGAAGCTTTCTTT. Its translation is CASSPHGPTGSAEAFF.

This clone has a handful of counts. This chain uses TRBV5-1 with TRBJ2-3, with D perhaps assigned TRBD1 or TRBD2 (5 bases each). The V and J ends lost 1 base and 6 bases respectively, with 15 bases between them. The CDR3 consists of 15 residues. CDR1 is SGHRS and CDR2 is YFSETQ in the germline V gene. For the CDR3, the DNA is TGCGCCAGCAGCTTGACGGGACGGAGCGAGGATACGCAGTATTTT. It encodes CASSLTGRSEDTQYF.

V is TRBV9 and J is TRBJ2-1, with D unclear. From germline, CDR1 is SGDLS and CDR2 YYNGEE. CDR3 length equals 12 residues. V was cut by 4 bases and J by 8 bases, with 10 bases left in between. CDR3 amino acids: CASSTRPDEQFF. In DNA form, the CDR3 reads TGTGCCAGCAGCACCCGCCCCGATGAGCAGTTCTTC.

The chain links TRBV7-9 to TRBJ2-1; D call uncertain. CDR1 SEHNR and CDR2 FQNEAQ come from the germline V gene (reference sequence). This CDR3 has 13 amino acids. Deletions cut 5 bases from V and 6 bases from J, with 11 bases between. This CDR3 reads CASSPRVGNEQFF. The CDR3 bases are TGTGCCAGCAGCCCGAGAGTTGGCAATGAGCAGTTCTTC.

A few counts support this clone. J is TRBJ1-2 and V is TRBV28; D uncertain. CDR1 and CDR2 (germline): MDHEN, SYDVKM. V lost 5 bases, J lost 5 bases, and 12 bases lay in between. CDR3 length: 13 amino acids. CDR3 bases: TGTGCCAGCAGTCCCCCTGGAATTTATGGCTACACCTTC. This codes for CASSPPGIYGYTF.

The chain carries TRBV27 and TRBJ1-4, with D possibly TRBD1 on 6 matching bases. Trimming stripped 1 base from V and 1 base from J, with 13 bases between. The V gene's germline CDR1 is MNHEY and CDR2 SMNVEV (reference sequence). CDR3 length: 17 residues. The CDR3 is CASSLYRVLGTNEKLFF. As DNA, the CDR3 is TGTGCCAGCAGTTTATACAGGGTTTTAGGAACTAATGAAAAACTGTTTTTT.

The chain combines TRBV6-1 with TRBJ2-7; D remains ambiguous. V gave up 1 base and J gave up 7 bases, with 11 bases separating them. Germline CDR1 MNHNS, CDR2 SASEGT. This CDR3 has 13 residues. As DNA, the CDR3 is TGTGCCAGCAGTGAAGGTGGAAACTGGGAGCAGTACTTC. Amino acid sequence: CASSEGGNWEQYF.

The chain is built from TRBV4-1 and TRBJ2-5; TRBD1 agrees at 7 bases. There are 18 residues in the CDR3. Germline loops: CDR1 MGHRA, CDR2 YSYEKL. Trimming at V came to 0 bases and at J to 3 bases, leaving 13 bases not matched to a gene. The CDR3 sequence is CASSQDALSSGQKETQYF. CDR3 DNA sequence: TGCGCCAGCAGCCAAGATGCGCTTTCTTCGGGACAGAAAGAGACCCAGTACTTC.

The chain links TRBV18 to TRBJ1-4; D not resolved. The length of the CDR3 is 15 residues. Looked up from germline, CDR1 is KGHSH and CDR2 is LQKENI. The V and J ends lost 3 bases and 6 bases respectively, with 14 bases between them. The CDR3, as DNA: TGTGCCAGCTCACCCACGGCAGCGGTCGATGAAAAACTGTTTTTT. It is translated as CASSPTAAVDEKLFF. Together with reference TRBV18 and TRBJ1-4, the CDR3 gives the full variable domain: NAGVMQNPRHLVRRRGQEARLRCSPMKGHSHVYWYRQLPEEGLKFMVYLQKENIIDESGMPKERFSAEFPKEGPSILRIQQVVRGDSAAYFCASSPTAAVDEKLFFGSGTQLSVL.